The rows below give T cell receptor beta chains drawn from one sample of a study of OX40 agonist ivuxolimab in advanced cancers. Only in-frame clones appear in the TCRdb table, and some are missing; sequencing was by immunoSEQ multiplex PCR. Among about 15,000 clones listed, roughly 81% were seen once. The material sequenced was CD4+ or CD8+ T cells sorted from blood, taken in a trial of the OX40 agonist ivuxolimab. These receptors came from an adult with an advanced solid tumor such as melanoma, head and neck, liver or kidney cancer. Each CDR3 is given with its conserved first and last residue. Each record gives: V gene, D gene, clone size, J gene, CDR3 DNA, CDR3 protein. D genes are given only for firm matches. Clone size is given for some rows only: seen once, a few or many times, or a class if the clone is expanded.

v_gene: TRBV6-1; d_gene: TRBD2; abundance: -; j_gene: TRBJ2-5; CDR3nt: TGTGCCAGCAGTGAAGATATAGCGGGGGTTGCAGAGACCCAGTACTTC; CDR3aa: CASSEDIAGVAETQYF
v_gene: TRBV4-3; d_gene: TRBD2; abundance: once; j_gene: TRBJ2-1; CDR3nt: TGCGCCAGCAGCCCCCAAGTCCCCGAGCGGGAACACAATGAGCAGTTCTTC; CDR3aa: CASSPQVPEREHNEQFF
v_gene: TRBV5-1; d_gene: -; abundance: medium-sized; j_gene: TRBJ2-7; CDR3nt: TGCGCCAGCAGCTTGGTATCTGAATACGAGCAGTACTTC; CDR3aa: CASSLVSEYEQYF
v_gene: TRBV4-3; d_gene: -; abundance: -; j_gene: TRBJ1-2; CDR3nt: TGCGCCAGCAGCCAGGCATGGACAGCAGCTAACTATGGCTACACCTTC; CDR3aa: CASSQAWTAANYGYTF
v_gene: TRBV7-9; d_gene: -; abundance: -; j_gene: TRBJ2-7; CDR3nt: TGTGCCAGCAGCCCCAAGGCAGGGGAGAACGAGCAGTACTTC; CDR3aa: CASSPKAGENEQYF
v_gene: TRBV7-6; d_gene: -; abundance: once; j_gene: TRBJ1-1; CDR3nt: TGTGCCAGCAGCTTAGCCGGGAACACTGAAGCTTTCTTT; CDR3aa: CASSLAGNTEAFF
v_gene: TRBV5-6; d_gene: TRBD1; abundance: -; j_gene: TRBJ1-5; CDR3nt: TGTGCCAGCAGCTTTACCATAGGACAGGCAAGCAATCAGCCCCAGCATTTT; CDR3aa: CASSFTIGQASNQPQHF
v_gene: TRBV6-5; d_gene: -; abundance: -; j_gene: TRBJ2-1; CDR3nt: TGTGCCAGCAGTTATACCTACAATGAGCAGTTCTTC; CDR3aa: CASSYTYNEQFF
v_gene: TRBV29-1; d_gene: TRBD1; abundance: -; j_gene: TRBJ1-3; CDR3nt: TGCAGCGCTGAGACAGGGGGCGGAAACACCATATATTTT; CDR3aa: CSAETGGGNTIYF
v_gene: TRBV12-5; d_gene: -; abundance: -; j_gene: TRBJ2-7; CDR3nt: TGTGCTAGTGGCGACGGGTGGGGGGAGCAGTACTTC; CDR3aa: CASGDGWGEQYF
v_gene: TRBV6-1; d_gene: -; abundance: -; j_gene: TRBJ1-4; CDR3nt: TGTGCCAGCAGTGACAGACAGGTGGGGTTGGAAAAACTGTTTTTT; CDR3aa: CASSDRQVGLEKLFF
v_gene: TRBV27; d_gene: -; abundance: -; j_gene: TRBJ2-6; CDR3nt: TGTGCCAGCGGGTTTACTGGGGCCAACGTCCTGACTTTC; CDR3aa: CASGFTGANVLTF
v_gene: TRBV13; d_gene: -; abundance: -; j_gene: TRBJ1-4; CDR3nt: TGTGCCAGCAGCCACACCCGACAGACTAATGAAAAACTGTTTTTT; CDR3aa: CASSHTRQTNEKLFF
v_gene: TRBV6-4; d_gene: TRBD2; abundance: once; j_gene: TRBJ2-3; CDR3nt: TGTGCCAGCAGTGACTCTAGCGGGGGCCAAACAGATACGCAGTATTTT; CDR3aa: CASSDSSGGQTDTQYF
v_gene: TRBV6-4; d_gene: TRBD2; abundance: -; j_gene: TRBJ2-2; CDR3nt: TGTGCCAGCAGTGACGGGACTAGCGCCGGGGAGCTGTTTTTT; CDR3aa: CASSDGTSAGELFF
v_gene: TRBV27; d_gene: -; abundance: -; j_gene: TRBJ2-2; CDR3nt: TGTGCCAGCAGTTTTGAGGAACCGAACACCGGGGAGCTGTTTTTT; CDR3aa: CASSFEEPNTGELFF
v_gene: TRBV11-2; d_gene: TRBD2; abundance: -; j_gene: TRBJ2-2; CDR3nt: TGTGCCAGCAGCTTAGGGCGGGAGGGTATCACCGGGGAGCTGTTTTTT; CDR3aa: CASSLGREGITGELFF